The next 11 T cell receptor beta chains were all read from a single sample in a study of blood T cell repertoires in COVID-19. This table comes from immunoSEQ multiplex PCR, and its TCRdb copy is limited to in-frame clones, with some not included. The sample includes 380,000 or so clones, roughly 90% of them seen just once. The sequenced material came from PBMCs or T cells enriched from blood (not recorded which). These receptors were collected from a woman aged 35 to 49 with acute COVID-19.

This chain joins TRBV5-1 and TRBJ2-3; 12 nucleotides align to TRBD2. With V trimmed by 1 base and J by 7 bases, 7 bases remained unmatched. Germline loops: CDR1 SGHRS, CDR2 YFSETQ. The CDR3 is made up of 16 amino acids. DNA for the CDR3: TGCGCCAGCAGCTTGTTACTAGCGGGGGGAAGAAATACGCAGTATTTT. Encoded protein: CASSLLLAGGRNTQYF.

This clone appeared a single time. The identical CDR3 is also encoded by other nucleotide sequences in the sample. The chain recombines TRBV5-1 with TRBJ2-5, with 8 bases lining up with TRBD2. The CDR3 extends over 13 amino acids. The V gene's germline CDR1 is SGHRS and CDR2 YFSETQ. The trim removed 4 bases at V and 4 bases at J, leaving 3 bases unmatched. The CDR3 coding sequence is TGCGCCAGCAGCCGCCGGGAGGGAGAGACCCAGTACTTC. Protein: CASSRREGETQYF.

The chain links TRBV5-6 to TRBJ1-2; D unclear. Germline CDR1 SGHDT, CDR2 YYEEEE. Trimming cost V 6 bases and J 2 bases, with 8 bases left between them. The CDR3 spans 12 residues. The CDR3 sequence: CASNPRNYGYTF. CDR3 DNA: TGTGCCAGCAATCCTAGGAACTATGGCTACACCTTC.

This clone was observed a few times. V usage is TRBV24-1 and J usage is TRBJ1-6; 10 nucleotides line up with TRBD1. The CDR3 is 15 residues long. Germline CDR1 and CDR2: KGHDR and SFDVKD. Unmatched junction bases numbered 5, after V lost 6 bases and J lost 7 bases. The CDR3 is CATSPGQGLNSPLHF. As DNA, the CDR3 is TGTGCCACCAGTCCGGGACAGGGGTTGAATTCACCCCTCCACTTT.

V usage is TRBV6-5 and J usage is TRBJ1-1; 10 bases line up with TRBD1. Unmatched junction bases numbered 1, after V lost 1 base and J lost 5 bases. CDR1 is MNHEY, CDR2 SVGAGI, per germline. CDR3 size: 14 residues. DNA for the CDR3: TGTGCCAGCAGTTACTTGGACAGGGGGACTGAAGCTTTCTTT. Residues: CASSYLDRGTEAFF.

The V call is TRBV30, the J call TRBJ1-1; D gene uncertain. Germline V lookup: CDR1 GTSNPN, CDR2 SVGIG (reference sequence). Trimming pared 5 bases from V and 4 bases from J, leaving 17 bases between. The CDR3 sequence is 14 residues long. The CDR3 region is CAWSRGLEITEAFF. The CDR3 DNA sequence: TGTGCCTGGTCCCGGGGTTTAGAAATCACTGAAGCTTTCTTT.

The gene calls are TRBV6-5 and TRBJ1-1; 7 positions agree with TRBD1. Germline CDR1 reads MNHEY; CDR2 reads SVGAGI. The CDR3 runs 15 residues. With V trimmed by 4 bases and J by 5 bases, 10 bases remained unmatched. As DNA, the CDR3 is TGTGCCAGCAGTTTCGGACAGGCCTGGGATACTGAAGCTTTCTTT. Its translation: CASSFGQAWDTEAFF.

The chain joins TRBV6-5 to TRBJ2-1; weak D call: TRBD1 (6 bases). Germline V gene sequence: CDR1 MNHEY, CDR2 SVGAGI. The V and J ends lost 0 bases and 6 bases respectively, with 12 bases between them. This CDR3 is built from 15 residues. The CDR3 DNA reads TGTGCCAGCAGTTACTCGAGACAGGTGGGCAATGAGCAGTTCTTC. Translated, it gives CASSYSRQVGNEQFF.

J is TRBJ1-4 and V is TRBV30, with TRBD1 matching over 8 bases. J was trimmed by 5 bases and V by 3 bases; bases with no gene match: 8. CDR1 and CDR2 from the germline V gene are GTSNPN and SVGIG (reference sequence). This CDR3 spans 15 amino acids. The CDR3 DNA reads TGTGCCTGGAGCCCAGACAGGGGCGGGAATGAAAAACTGTTTTTT. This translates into CAWSPDRGGNEKLFF.

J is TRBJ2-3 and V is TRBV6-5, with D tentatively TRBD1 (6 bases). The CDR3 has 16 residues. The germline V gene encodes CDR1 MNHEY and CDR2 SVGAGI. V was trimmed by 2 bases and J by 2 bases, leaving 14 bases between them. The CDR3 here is CASSYEGVGFTDTQYF. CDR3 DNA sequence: TGTGCCAGCAGTTACGAGGGGGTCGGGTTCACAGATACGCAGTATTTT.

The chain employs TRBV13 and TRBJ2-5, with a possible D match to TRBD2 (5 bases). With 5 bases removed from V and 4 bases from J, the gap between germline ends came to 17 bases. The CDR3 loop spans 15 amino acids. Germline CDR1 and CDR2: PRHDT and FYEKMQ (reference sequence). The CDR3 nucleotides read TGTGCCAGCAGCCTAAGGGCTTCCAGCGGAGAGACCCAGTACTTC. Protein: CASSLRASSGETQYF. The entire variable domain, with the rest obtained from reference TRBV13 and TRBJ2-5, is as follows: AAGVIQSPRHLIKEKRETATLKCYPIPRHDTVYWYQQGPGQDPQFLISFYEKMQSDKGSIPDRFSAQQFSDYHSELNMSSLELGDSALYFCASSLRASSGETQYFGPGTRLLVL.